The present T cell receptor beta chain was sequenced within a study of cytomegalovirus exposure and HLA in healthy donors. Study outcomes and limitations: Immune exposure information comprised only CMV serostatus. Across HLA loci, a later analysis found differing TCR association rates, with DRB1 most and HLA-C fewest. According to an earlier analysis, most TCR beta V segments yielded productive rearrangements about 90% or about 30% of the time.

Primers included in the PCR were 60 Vbeta and 13 Jbeta primers. The assay was immunoSEQ multiplex PCR, and TCRdb's table has in-frame clones only and misses some. The sample lists about 160,000 clones; 65% to 80% were seen once. This clone was recorded a few times. What it binds is unknown. V shed 0 bases and J shed 3 bases, with 9 bases lying between them. This CDR3 spans 15 amino acids. The germline CDR1 and CDR2 sequences are SGDLS and YYNGEE. The donors were healthy bone marrow donors. Sequencing input: PBMCs. The genes are TRBV9 and TRBJ1-4; tentatively, D is TRBD1 (5 bases). The receptor's source is a man aged 35 to 55 in good health and CMV-seronegative. The CDR3 DNA reads as TGTGCCAGCAGCGTAGATGGGGCTGCTAATGAAAAACTGTTTTTT. Translating it yields CASSVDGAANEKLFF.